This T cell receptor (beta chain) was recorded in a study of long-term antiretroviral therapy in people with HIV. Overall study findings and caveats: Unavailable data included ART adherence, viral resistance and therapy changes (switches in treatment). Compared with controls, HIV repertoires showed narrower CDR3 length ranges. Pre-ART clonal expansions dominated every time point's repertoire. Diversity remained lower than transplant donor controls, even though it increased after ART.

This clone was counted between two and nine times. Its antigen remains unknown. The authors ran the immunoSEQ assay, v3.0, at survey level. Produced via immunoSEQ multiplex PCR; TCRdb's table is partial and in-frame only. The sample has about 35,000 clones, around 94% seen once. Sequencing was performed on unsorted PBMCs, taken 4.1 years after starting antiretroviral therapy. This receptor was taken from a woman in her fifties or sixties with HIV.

In DNA form, the CDR3 reads TGTGCCAGCAGCTTAGACAGGGGCTCCTACGAGCAGTACTTC. It yields the protein CASSLDRGSYEQYF. V usage is TRBV7-9 and J usage is TRBJ2-7; 7 bases agree with TRBD1. Unmatched junction bases numbered 0, after V lost 1 base and J lost 0 bases. The length of the CDR3 is 14 residues. Per the germline V gene, CDR1 is SEHNR and CDR2 is FQNEAQ (reference sequence).